This record covers a single T cell receptor (beta chain). Its antigen remains unidentified. Alongside a J-beta primer mix, a sample-barcoded 5' primer served in a second PCR lasting roughly 7 to 11 cycles. TCRdb passed the 5' RACE reads through MiXCR, listing each CDR3 protein once. The data show about 600,000 distinct CDR3 sequences, with about 45% seen just once and approximately 25% held by the top ten. The source of the sample is a study of blood T cells in healthy people across ages. Study conclusions and caveats: In long-lived donors, naive CD4+ cell counts and diversity exceeded those of aged donors.

The CDR3 runs to 13 residues. V dropped 3 bases and J dropped 7 bases, with 15 bases sitting between them. Germline values: CDR1 DFQATT, CDR2 SNEGSKA (reference sequence). The chain uses TRBV20-1 and TRBJ1-2; D is perhaps TRBD1 (6 bases). Sequenced: blood. This TCR came from an elderly man in good health. CDR3 region: CSASRTEFVGYTF. The CDR3 coding sequence is TGCAGTGCTAGTAGGACAGAGTTCGTTGGCTACACCTTC.